This T cell receptor beta chain was documented in a study of control samples from healthy donors and cancer patients. Assay: immunoSEQ multiplex PCR; the TCRdb copy retains only in-frame clones and omits some. The table has approximately 82,000 clones, more than 75% seen once. The CDR3 contains 15 residues. CDR1 and CDR2 (germline): LNHDA, SQIVND (reference sequence). Trimming removed 5 bases from V and 6 bases from J, with 16 bases in between. The chain links TRBV19 to TRBJ2-2; possible D gene TRBD1, 5 bases. Sequenced: blood. The sequence came from a man between 50 and 59 years old in good health. CDR3 coding DNA: TGTGCCAGTAGTCTTCGACAGCCTGGGTCCGGGGAGCTGTTTTTT. This gives the protein CASSLRQPGSGELFF.